This record concerns one T cell receptor (beta chain) sequence. Its antigen remains undetermined. Base qualities are not recorded, but no much larger clone differs from it by a single base. This entry comes from a study of shared clonotypes between healthy human individuals (dated by TCRdb to about 2020). Regarding the research as a whole: A couple of women and three men aged 18 to 49 years were included in the cohort. For each donor, three plates each were used for CD4 naive and CD4 memory, two plates were used for CD8 naive, and one plate was used for CD8 memory. To increase sequencing depth and limit assay-specific biases, different laboratories used diverse techniques to prepare libraries and sequence TCR repertoires. Per donor, leukapheresis produced somewhere between about 0.85 and 8.9 billion PBMCs. To estimate repertoire size and how much clonotype sharing occurs between individuals, the study deeply sequenced the blood TCR repertoires of five healthy adults. What the authors observed across the whole study: The genetic and exposure-history diversity represented was limited by the small number of donors. Naive subsets generally had larger estimated clonotype richness than memory subsets did. Only blood was sampled, and tissue TCR repertoires likely differ from those in blood. When several donors were compared, the shared fraction of clonotypes was approximately 5% for naive CD4, roughly 3.3% for naive CD8, more than 2% for memory CD4, and 0.4% for memory CD8. Compared with non-shared clonotypes, clonotypes shared by all four sorted-subset donors had higher generation probabilities. Rarefaction of sorted-subset datasets indicated incomplete sequencing despite the large sequencing depth. Based on pairwise subsampling, the degree of clonotype sharing among donors was expected to be affected by sequencing depth.

TCR CDR3 regions were amplified from genomic DNA by multiplex PCR using the deep immunoSEQ assay. For each cell subset, the extracted genomic DNA was distributed evenly across all wells of several immunoSEQ 96-well plates, and each plate served as one replicate. For sorted subsets, each replicate PCR was loaded with 200 ng genomic DNA, equivalent to 30,000 to 35,000 T cell genomes. Purified libraries were quantified with a Qubit 3.0 fluorometer, sized on a Bioanalyzer 2100, and re-quantified with the KAPA Library Quantification kit. Every immunoSEQ 96-well plate was sequenced on a separate single-read 150-cycle Illumina NextSeq 550 flow cell. Per the source publication's procedure: Because the immunoSEQ output held only junctional sequences and lacked quality scores, the filtering could not match the filtering applied to full-length reads. To assign V/J genes and CDR3, sequences were annotated against IMGT germline references using PyIR, a Python wrapper for IgBLAST v1.9. Reads with weak V/J assignments (E-value above 1e-6), missing CDR3, stop codons, out-of-frame junctions, or ambiguous translated residues were removed. A V3J clonotype was defined by an identical inferred V gene, J gene, and CDR3 amino acid sequence. Percentage overlap between repertoires was computed as shared unique clonotypes divided by the size of the smaller repertoire. Three approaches were used to assess repertoire richness: RTK rarefaction, the Chao1 estimator, and Recon v2.1 estimates of unobserved clonotypes. Generation probabilities were computed with OLGA for all TCRbeta clonotypes obtained by the gDNA method from several donors. TCRdb limited this immuneACCESS table to in-frame rearrangements with V and J called. A share of clones is missing; checked studies link under half to unresolved V genes, and the rest is unexplained. V and J calls and clone size come straight from that table; D and trimming were deduced from the DNA. This sample is represented by about 650,000 clones; roughly 95% of them were singletons. 0.11% of the sample rests with the top ten.

For the CD8 naive samples, CD45RO-negative cells were positively selected for CCR7, yielding a CD45RA+CCR7+ population from which TemRA cells were excluded. The donors were healthy, HIV-negative adults who had no recently reported acute infections or vaccinations. Every donor was a Caucasian adult living in Nashville, Tennessee, USA. Blood was obtained by leukapheresis, after which PBMCs were separated by Ficoll-Histopaque density gradient centrifugation and cryopreserved in liquid nitrogen vapor phase. Analytical flow cytometry was used to check the purity and quantity of every magnetically sorted T cell population. Each sorted fraction had its genomic DNA isolated and then quantified by UV absorbance on a Nanodrop 2000c. For CDR1 and CDR2, the germline V gene lists MDHEN and SYDVKM. The junction shows trimming of 6 bases on V and 4 bases on J, plus 10 bases between the germline ends. Including the terminal cysteine and phenylalanine, the CDR3 comprises 12 residues. CDR3 DNA is the only sequence kept; it has 36 bases, read in frame from the first base.

The sample comprised naive CD8+ T cells sorted from blood. Explained via the paper, the cell subset or site label denotes: CD45RA+CCR7+. The chain is made from TRBV28 and TRBJ2-7; too little of a D gene remains to name it. This clonotype was sampled from a woman between 25 and 40 years old in good health. In nucleotide form, the sequence is TGTGCCAGCAGCTCAAGCATATACGAGCAGTACTTC. Translated, this is CASSSSIYEQYF.